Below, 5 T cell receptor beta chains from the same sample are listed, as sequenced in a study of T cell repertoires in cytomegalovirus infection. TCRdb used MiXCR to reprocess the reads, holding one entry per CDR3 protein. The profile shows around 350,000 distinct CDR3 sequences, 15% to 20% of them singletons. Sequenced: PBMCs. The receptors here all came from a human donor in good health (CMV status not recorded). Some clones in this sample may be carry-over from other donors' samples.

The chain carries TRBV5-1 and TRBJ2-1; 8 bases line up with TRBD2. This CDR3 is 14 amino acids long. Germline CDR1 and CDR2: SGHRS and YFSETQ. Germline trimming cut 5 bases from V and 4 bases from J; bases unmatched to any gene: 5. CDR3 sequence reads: CASRLLAVYNEQFF. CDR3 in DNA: TGCGCCAGCAGATTACTAGCGGTGTACAATGAGCAGTTCTTC.

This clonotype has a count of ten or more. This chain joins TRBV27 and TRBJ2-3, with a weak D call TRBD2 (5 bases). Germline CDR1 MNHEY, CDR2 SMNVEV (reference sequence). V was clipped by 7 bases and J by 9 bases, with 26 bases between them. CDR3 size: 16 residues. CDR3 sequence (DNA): TGTGCCAGCACCCGATCGGGGATCCAAGCCCTAGGCACGCAGTATTTT. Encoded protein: CASTRSGIQALGTQYF.

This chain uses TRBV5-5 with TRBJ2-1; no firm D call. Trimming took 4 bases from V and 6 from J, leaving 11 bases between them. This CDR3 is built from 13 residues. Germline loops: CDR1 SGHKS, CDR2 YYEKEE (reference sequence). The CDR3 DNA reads TGTGCCAGCAGCGTAGGACGCCGCAATGAGCAGTTCTTC. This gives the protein CASSVGRRNEQFF.

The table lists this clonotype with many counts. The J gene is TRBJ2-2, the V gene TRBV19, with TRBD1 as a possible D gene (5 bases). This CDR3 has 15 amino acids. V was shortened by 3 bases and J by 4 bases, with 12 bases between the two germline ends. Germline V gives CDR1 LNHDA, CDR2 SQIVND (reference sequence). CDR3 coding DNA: TGTGCCAGTAGTATCCTGGTAGGGGTCACCGGGGAGCTGTTTTTT. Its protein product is CASSILVGVTGELFF.

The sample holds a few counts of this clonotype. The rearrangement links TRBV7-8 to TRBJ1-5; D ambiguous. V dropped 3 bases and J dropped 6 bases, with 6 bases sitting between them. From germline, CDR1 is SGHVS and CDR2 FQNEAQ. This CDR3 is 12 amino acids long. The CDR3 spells CASSFALQPQHF. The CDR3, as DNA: TGTGCCAGCAGCTTCGCGCTTCAGCCCCAGCATTTT.